This T cell receptor beta chain comes out of a study of T cell responses to AZD1222 COVID-19 vaccine. Study-wide background: The analysis combined second doses at about 4 or about 12 weeks.

General study results and limits: Across the whole spike, CD4 TCRs peaked at regions 160-218 and 743-854. Rises in breadth and depth of Spike-specific TCRs came after two AZD1222 doses.

Germline-derived CDR1 and CDR2 are SGHRS and YFSETQ. Trimming left V 5 bases short and J 5 bases short, with 16 bases between. The length of the CDR3 is 14 residues. Produced via immunoSEQ multiplex PCR; TCRdb's table is partial and in-frame only. The data contain roughly 170,000 clones, 88% of them singletons. About this clone: Its antigen is currently unknown.

The source is an adult in good health. The rearrangement joins TRBV5-1 to TRBJ1-1; tentatively, D is TRBD1 (6 bases). The input for sequencing was peripheral blood, taken on day 0 of AZD1222 vaccination. The CDR3 is CASSSGGGLTEAFF. The CDR3 nucleotides read TGCGCCAGCAGTTCCGGTGGGGGCTTGACTGAAGCTTTCTTT.